This entry describes one T cell receptor beta chain. Original analysis: Scientists estimated how many nucleated cells there were by amplifying reference gene primers. Generated by immunoSEQ multiplex PCR, the TCRdb table keeps only in-frame clones and is missing some. That table gives V, J and clone size, and the DNA gave D and trimming. This sample has roughly 270,000 clones; approximately 85% occur once, and the top ten carry about 5.1%. The data are from a study of blood T cell repertoires in COVID-19. Study at large: PBMCs, B-cell-depleted T cells, or T cells were the source of the cDNA or gDNA that made up the material.

V was shortened by 0 bases and J by 0 bases, with 12 bases between the two germline ends. Germline CDR1 SGHNT, CDR2 YYREEE (reference sequence). The length of the CDR3 is 16 residues. The chain links TRBV5-4 to TRBJ1-2; possible D gene TRBD1, 5 bases. Material for sequencing was peripheral blood. The TCR comes from a man aged 45-60 years with active or convalescent COVID-19. CDR3: CASSLEVGGTNYGYTF. CDR3 nucleotides: TGTGCCAGCAGCTTGGAGGTGGGGGGAACTAACTATGGCTACACCTTC.